This TCR beta chain was documented in a study of shared T cell receptors in the human thymus. Profiled with immunoSEQ multiplex PCR; TCRdb holds only in-frame clones, not every one. This table has some 760,000 clones, around 85% appearing once. These data were likewise used in another study, on human thymus T cells. This second report adds: Thymus tissue was removed during corrective cardiac surgery. There appeared to be biased usage of V and J genes in thymic and blood repertoires. Related research described thymic repertoires that were highly overlapping among unrelated individuals.

The sequenced sample was thymocytes. The source of this sequence is a girl under three years old with a congenital heart defect.

CDR3 nucleotide sequence: TGCGCCAGCAGCCAAAAGGGACTAGCGGGGTCCGGGGAGCTGTTTTTT. Translation gives CASSQKGLAGSGELFF. This chain connects TRBV4-1 to TRBJ2-2, with TRBD2 matching over 13 bases. Germline CDR1 reads MGHRA; CDR2 reads YSYEKL. Germline trimming cut 2 bases from V and 6 bases from J; bases unmatched to any gene: 3. The CDR3 has 16 amino acids.